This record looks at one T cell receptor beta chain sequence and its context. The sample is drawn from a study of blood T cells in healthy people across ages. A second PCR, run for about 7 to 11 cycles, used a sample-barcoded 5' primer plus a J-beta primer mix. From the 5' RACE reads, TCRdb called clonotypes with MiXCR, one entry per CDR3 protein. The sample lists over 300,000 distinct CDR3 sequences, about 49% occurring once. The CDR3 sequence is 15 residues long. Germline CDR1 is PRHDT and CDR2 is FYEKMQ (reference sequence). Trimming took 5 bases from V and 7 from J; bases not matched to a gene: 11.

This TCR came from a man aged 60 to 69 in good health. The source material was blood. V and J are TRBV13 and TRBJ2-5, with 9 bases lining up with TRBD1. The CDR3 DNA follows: TGTGCCAGCAGCCGGGGACAGGGCAGAGGCGCGACCCAGTACTTC. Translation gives CASSRGQGRGATQYF.